The 28 T cell receptor beta chains reported below all come from one sample, sequenced in a study of cytomegalovirus exposure and HLA in healthy donors. Some clones are missing from TCRdb's copy, which holds only in-frame ones; the method was immunoSEQ multiplex PCR. The repertoire holds 97,000 or so clones, with roughly 95% as singletons. The sequenced sample consisted of PBMCs. The receptors here all came from a woman aged 18-29 years in good health and CMV-seronegative.

The chain uses TRBV4-1 and TRBJ2-1; 7 bases fit TRBD1. Germline V gene lookup returns CDR1 MGHRA and CDR2 YSYEKL. This CDR3 comprises 13 residues. Trimming at V came to 2 bases and at J to 10 bases, leaving 5 bases not matched to a gene. The DNA of the CDR3 is TGCGCCAGCAGCCAAATCAACAGGGGCGAGCAGTTCTTC. As protein: CASSQINRGEQFF.

The chain couples TRBV5-4 to TRBJ2-7; 9 bases align to TRBD1. CDR1 and CDR2 (germline): SGHNT, YYREEE (reference sequence). The trim removed 2 bases at V and 4 bases at J, leaving 4 bases unmatched. The CDR3 length is 14 residues. The CDR3 is CASSFGTGQYEQYF. In nucleotides, the CDR3 is TGTGCCAGCAGCTTCGGGACAGGGCAGTACGAGCAGTACTTC.

The chain carries TRBV28 and TRBJ2-7; tentative D call: TRBD2 (5 bases). The CDR3 consists of 16 residues. With 5 bases removed from V and 0 bases from J, the gap between germline ends came to 17 bases. The germline V gene has CDR1 MDHEN and CDR2 SYDVKM. CDR3 sequence: CASSPRERVGSYEQYF. The CDR3 DNA sequence: TGTGCCAGCAGTCCCCGTGAGAGGGTGGGCTCCTACGAGCAGTACTTC.

The CDR3 region is CASSLQGNGYTF. CDR3 nucleotides: TGTGCCAGCAGCTTGCAGGGGAATGGCTACACCTTC. The rearrangement joins TRBV5-6 to TRBJ1-2; a weak D match, TRBD1 (6 bases). The germline V gene encodes CDR1 SGHDT and CDR2 YYEEEE. The CDR3 contains 12 residues. The ends were cut back, 1 base at V and 6 bases at J, with 7 bases in the middle.

The gene calls are TRBV19 and TRBJ2-1; 12 bases match TRBD2. V trimming: 4 bases; J trimming: 0 bases; junction bases outside the gene matches: 1. Germline V gene lookup returns CDR1 LNHDA and CDR2 SQIVND (reference sequence). The CDR3 extends over 16 amino acids. The CDR3 coding sequence is TGTGCCAGTAGTACTAGCGGGGGGGCCTCCTACAATGAGCAGTTCTTC. This gives the protein CASSTSGGASYNEQFF.

The J gene is TRBJ2-4, the V gene TRBV19, with D perhaps matching TRBD2 (6 bases). The CDR3 spans 14 residues. With 6 bases removed from V and 6 bases from J, the gap between germline ends came to 15 bases. Germline values: CDR1 LNHDA, CDR2 SQIVND (reference sequence). The CDR3 DNA is TGTGCCAGTAGGGACCCGGTGGGAGGAAACATTCAGTACTTC. Protein product: CASRDPVGGNIQYF.

There are a few counts of this clone. CDR3 in DNA: TGTGCCAGCAGCCCTCAGGGCCTTAACACTGAAGCTTTCTTT. This codes for CASSPQGLNTEAFF. The rearrangement uses TRBV7-2 and TRBJ1-1; TRBD1 might be the D (5 bases). The germline gives CDR1 SGHTA, CDR2 FQGNSA. The CDR3 loop spans 14 amino acids. The V end lost 5 bases, the J end lost 2 bases, and 12 bases lay between the germline ends.

The chain recombines TRBV14 with TRBJ1-1; no clear D gene. Trimming took 4 bases from V and 1 from J, leaving 16 bases between them. This CDR3 spans 16 amino acids. From germline, CDR1 is SGHDN and CDR2 FVKESK. CDR3 sequence reads: CASSLRTSAKNTEAFF. CDR3 DNA sequence: TGTGCCAGCAGCCTCCGGACTTCGGCGAAGAACACTGAAGCTTTCTTT.

This clone showed up just once. The chain carries TRBV19 and TRBJ1-3, with a tentative D call TRBD1 (6 bases). V was shortened by 8 bases and J by 2 bases, with 13 bases between the two germline ends. The CDR3 is 14 amino acids. Looked up from germline, CDR1 is LNHDA and CDR2 is SQIVND (reference sequence). The CDR3 sequence is CASSTGSTGNTIYF. The CDR3 nucleotides are TGTGCCAGTTCGACAGGTTCGACTGGAAACACCATATATTTT.

CDR3 sequence (DNA): TGTGCCAGCAGTGACACTTTAGCGGGAGCAGATACGCAGTATTTT. Residues: CASSDTLAGADTQYF. The V gene is TRBV6-4, the J gene TRBJ2-3; 9 positions agree with TRBD2. Germline V gene data show CDR1 as MRHNA and CDR2 as SNTAGT. The CDR3 extends over 15 amino acids. Unmatched junction bases numbered 4, after V lost 2 bases and J lost 4 bases.

The chain is built from TRBV7-8 and TRBJ1-2, with D possibly matching TRBD1 (5 bases). Germline V CDR1 and CDR2: SGHVS, FQNEAQ. The V gene lost 2 bases and the J gene lost 7 bases, with 11 bases spanning the gap. The CDR3 loop spans 13 amino acids. CDR3 sequence reads: CASSLQGTGGYTF. CDR3 in DNA: TGTGCCAGCAGCTTACAGGGTACCGGTGGCTACACCTTC.

The chain is built from TRBV12-2 and TRBJ2-7; whether TRBD2, the table's D call, matches the DNA was not checked. TRBV12-2 is a known pseudogene. This CDR3 spans 15 amino acids. The CDR3: CASRTSGLAGAGQYF. The CDR3 coding sequence is TGTGCAAGTCGCACCTCCGGACTAGCGGGAGCCGGGCAGTACTTC.

The genes are TRBV27 and TRBJ2-3, with 9 nucleotides matching TRBD2. The germline gives CDR1 MNHEY, CDR2 SMNVEV (reference sequence). The CDR3 has 15 amino acids. V lost 4 bases, J lost 6 bases, and 8 bases stayed unmatched. The CDR3 here is CASSSSGTPGDTQYF. The DNA for the CDR3 is TGTGCCAGCAGTTCTAGCGGGACCCCGGGGGATACGCAGTATTTT.

The chain couples TRBV12-5 to TRBJ1-1; D is undetermined. Germline values: CDR1 LGHNT, CDR2 FRNRAP. The CDR3 consists of 13 residues. The ends were cut back, 4 bases at V and 0 bases at J, with 6 bases in the middle. The chain's CDR3 is CASGWVLNTEAFF. DNA of the CDR3: TGTGCTAGTGGTTGGGTCTTGAACACTGAAGCTTTCTTT.

The chain combines TRBV27 with TRBJ2-3; no clear D gene. This CDR3 is 13 amino acids long. In germline, CDR1 is MNHEY, CDR2 SMNVEV (reference sequence). Trimming stripped 4 bases from V and 4 bases from J, with 9 bases between. The CDR3 DNA is TGTGCCAGCAGTTCACATCGGGCAGATACGCAGTATTTT. Translating it yields CASSSHRADTQYF.

This clone was seen once. Here the CDR3 reads CAIMRDGANVLTF. The CDR3 DNA follows: TGTGCCATCATGAGGGATGGGGCCAACGTCCTGACTTTC. V gene TRBV10-3 combines with J gene TRBJ2-6; D may be TRBD2 (5 bases). In germline, CDR1 is ENHRY, CDR2 SYGVKD. V lost 7 bases to trimming and J lost 3 bases, with 7 bases between them. CDR3 length: 13 residues.

This clone was seen only once. The J gene is TRBJ1-2, the V gene TRBV10-3, with D possibly being TRBD1 (6 bases). This CDR3 has 15 residues. Germline V gene sequence: CDR1 ENHRY, CDR2 SYGVKD. The V and J ends lost 3 bases and 0 bases respectively, with 11 bases between them. In DNA, the CDR3 is TGTGCCATCAGTGACCCCAGGGGAGCTAACTATGGCTACACCTTC. Residues: CAISDPRGANYGYTF.

The chain combines TRBV5-6 with TRBJ1-2, with D perhaps matching TRBD1 (5 bases). The V and J ends lost 6 bases and 7 bases respectively, with 13 bases between them. Germline CDR1 and CDR2: SGHDT and YYEEEE. CDR3 length equals 12 residues. The DNA of the CDR3 is TGTGCCAGCAATATTAAGGGGTTTGGCTACACCTTC. Its translation is CASNIKGFGYTF.

The rearrangement links TRBV6-6 to TRBJ1-4, with D possibly TRBD1 on 5 matching bases. This CDR3 has 16 amino acids. Deletions cut 2 bases from V and 0 bases from J, with 10 bases between. The germline V gene has CDR1 MNHNY and CDR2 SVGAGI (reference sequence). CDR3 nucleotides: TGTGCCAGCAGTTACACAGGTCCCGCAACTAATGAAAAACTGTTTTTT. Residues: CASSYTGPATNEKLFF.

The genes are TRBV19 and TRBJ2-7; 16 nucleotides align to TRBD2. Germline V lookup: CDR1 LNHDA, CDR2 SQIVND (reference sequence). The CDR3 has 19 residues. Trimming removed 3 bases from V and 4 bases from J; junction bases left unmatched: 12. The CDR3 sequence: CASSIYSPGLAGGSYEQYF. The CDR3 DNA is TGTGCCAGTAGTATTTACTCGCCGGGACTAGCGGGAGGGTCTTACGAGCAGTACTTC.

This sequence joins TRBV19 and TRBJ2-1, with a tentative D call TRBD2 (5 bases). The V end lost 0 bases, the J end lost 2 bases, and 8 bases lay between the germline ends. The V gene's germline CDR1 is LNHDA and CDR2 SQIVND (reference sequence). There are 15 residues in the CDR3. The CDR3 spells CASSIEAGTYNEQFF. Written as DNA, the CDR3 is TGTGCCAGTAGTATAGAGGCCGGGACCTACAATGAGCAGTTCTTC.

This chain links TRBV5-1 with TRBJ1-6, with unresolved D. The CDR3 has 13 residues. The V and J ends lost 4 bases and 7 bases respectively, with 9 bases between them. Germline V lookup: CDR1 SGHRS, CDR2 YFSETQ. The CDR3 coding sequence is TGCGCCAGCAGCCCCGAGGGCAATTCACCCCTCCACTTT. Its protein is CASSPEGNSPLHF.

This clone has just one count. This chain connects TRBV28 to TRBJ1-4, with 7 bases matching TRBD1. Germline V gene lookup returns CDR1 MDHEN and CDR2 SYDVKM. V lost 6 bases to trimming and J lost 7 bases; unmatched junction nucleotides: 11. The CDR3 length is 15 residues. The CDR3: CASSPDRAFGEKLFF. In DNA form, the CDR3 reads TGTGCCAGCAGCCCTGACAGGGCGTTTGGTGAAAAACTGTTTTTT.

This rearrangement joins TRBV5-1 to TRBJ2-7, with 7 bases matching TRBD1. The CDR3 is 15 amino acids. V shed 1 base and J 3 bases; nucleotides not matched to a gene: 7. Germline-derived CDR1 and CDR2 are SGHRS and YFSETQ. The CDR3 DNA reads as TGCGCCAGCAGCTTGAACTCTAGGACAGGCTACGAGCAGTACTTC. Translating gives CASSLNSRTGYEQYF.

The chain uses TRBV25-1 and TRBJ2-1, with D possibly matching TRBD1 (6 bases). Germline CDR1 reads MGHDK; CDR2 reads SYGVNS. The CDR3 loop spans 16 amino acids. Trimming pared 2 bases from V and 4 bases from J, leaving 15 bases between. As DNA, the CDR3 is TGTGCCAGCAGTGAACACAGGGCCCCAATATACAATGAGCAGTTCTTC. Translated, it gives CASSEHRAPIYNEQFF.

The chain links TRBV5-1 to TRBJ2-2, with D possibly matching TRBD2 (6 bases). The V end was cut by 2 bases, the J end by 4 bases, with 9 bases between. This CDR3 has 14 residues. Germline V CDR1 and CDR2: SGHRS, YFSETQ. CDR3 sequence: CASSFLATTGELFF. The CDR3 nucleotides are TGCGCCAGCAGCTTCCTAGCGACCACCGGGGAGCTGTTTTTT.

On this clone: The junction differs from germline at one of its ends, possibly a read error. This specimen includes other DNA sequences encoding the same CDR3. J is TRBJ2-3 and V is TRBV29-1; 9 positions match TRBD1. The CDR3 is 14 amino acids. CDR1 and CDR2 (germline): SQVTM, ANQGSEA. The CDR3 protein is CSVEPGQGSDTQYF. In DNA, the CDR3 is TGCAGCGTCGAACCGGGACAGGGATCGGATACACAGTATTTT.

The chain recombines TRBV27 with TRBJ2-5; 8 bases fit TRBD2. Germline V gene sequence: CDR1 MNHEY, CDR2 SMNVEV (reference sequence). This CDR3 is built from 14 residues. The V segment lost 5 bases and the J segment 4 bases; nucleotides outside the gene matches: 6. In DNA, the CDR3 is TGTGCCAGCAGTCCTAGCGGGTTACGAGAGACCCAGTACTTC. Protein sequence: CASSPSGLRETQYF.